This TCR beta chain was identified in a study of beta chain features in type 1 diabetes. General observations from the study: Naive, central memory and Treg TCRB repertoires appeared more alike in patients than in healthy donors.

Trimming took 4 bases from V and 5 from J, leaving 13 bases between them. The CDR3 is made up of 13 amino acids. The germline gives CDR1 SGHNT, CDR2 YYREEE (reference sequence). Comment on this clone: Its antigen remains unknown.

All of the isolated RNA was reverse transcribed, so expressed TCRB transcripts were sequenced. There were 3.5 million to 4.5 million reads on average in the naive, central memory and regulatory T cell samples. The table came from immunoSEQ multiplex PCR; TCRdb's copy has only in-frame clones and leaves some out. The sample shows about 340,000 clones, 6.5% to 10% of them seen only once. The origin of this receptor is a young woman in good health. This chain uses TRBV5-4 with TRBJ2-7; D is possibly TRBD2 (5 bases). The sequenced sample was central memory CD4+ T cells from blood. The CDR3 nucleotides are TGTGCCAGCAGCACGGAATGGGGAGACGAGCAGTACTTC. Its translation: CASSTEWGDEQYF.